The present T cell receptor beta chain was sequenced within a study of a mutant IDH1 vaccine in newly diagnosed glioma. Specified time point: baseline, week 1 (first vaccination visit). The treatment is: pre-vaccination baseline after standard-of-care therapy. Donors had new IDH1-mutant astrocytomas of WHO grade 3 or 4 (ATRX-lost). The V gene's germline CDR1 is LNHDA and CDR2 SQIVND (reference sequence). Trimming took off 2 bases at V and 3 bases at J, with 13 bases between the two ends. CDR3 length equals 15 residues. Method: immunoSEQ multiplex PCR; TCRdb's copy keeps in-frame clones and lacks some. The table lists around 92,000 clones, 80% to 90% of them singletons.

Sequenced material: PBMCs, taken from a glioma patient treated with radiotherapy, temozolomide or both. The source is a woman aged 50 to 65 with glioma. The chain joins TRBV19 to TRBJ2-5; maybe TRBD2 (5 bases). The CDR3 loop is CASSIPWSREETQYF. The CDR3, as DNA: TGTGCCAGTAGTATACCCTGGTCGAGGGAAGAGACCCAGTACTTC.